One and the same sample provided the 8 T cell receptor beta chains below, sequenced in a study of control samples from healthy donors and cancer patients. Profiling relied on immunoSEQ multiplex PCR, and the TCRdb table lists in-frame clones only, not all of them. The table lists about 210,000 clones, with less than 2.5% in the top ten. Sequencing input: blood. The origin of the receptors is a woman in her twenties or thirties in good health.

The V call is TRBV4-1, the J call TRBJ2-2; D not certain. Trimming removed 0 bases from V and 4 bases from J, with 12 bases in between. Germline CDR1 MGHRA, CDR2 YSYEKL. This CDR3 spans 16 amino acids. CDR3 DNA sequence: TGCGCCAGCAGCCAAGATTCCCCCCTGGCCACCGGGGAGCTGTTTTTT. Its translation is CASSQDSPLATGELFF.

The gene calls are TRBV6-8 and TRBJ1-2, with TRBD1 matching 8 bases. This CDR3 region has 18 residues. The V segment lost 2 bases and the J segment 3 bases; nucleotides outside the gene matches: 14. The germline CDR1 and CDR2 sequences are MNHGY and SAAAGT. The CDR3 sequence: CASSYPPRDRGWDYGYTF. The DNA for the CDR3 is TGTGCCAGCAGTTACCCCCCCAGAGACAGGGGATGGGACTATGGCTACACCTTC.

The CDR3 DNA is TGTGCCAGTAGTATCGGGAGCTCCTACGAGCAGTACTTC. Protein product: CASSIGSSYEQYF. The rearrangement links TRBV19 to TRBJ2-7; maybe TRBD2 (6 bases). The CDR3 totals 13 residues. V lost 3 bases, J lost 0 bases, and 6 bases lay in between. Germline V CDR1 and CDR2: LNHDA, SQIVND (reference sequence).

The chain links TRBV4-1 to TRBJ1-5; no reliable D call. From germline, CDR1 is MGHRA and CDR2 YSYEKL. V shed 4 bases and J shed 2 bases, with 12 bases lying between them. The CDR3 is made up of 15 amino acids. CDR3 protein: CASSPEGYGNQPQHF. The CDR3 region has the DNA TGCGCCAGCAGCCCAGAAGGGTACGGCAATCAGCCCCAGCATTTT.

This chain links TRBV5-1 with TRBJ2-5; the match to TRBD2 covers 7 bases. The CDR3 spans 15 residues. Germline V gives CDR1 SGHRS, CDR2 YFSETQ. V dropped 1 base and J dropped 0; count of bases not matched to a gene: 3. The CDR3 coding sequence is TGCGCCAGCAGCTTGCAGCGGGGCTACCAAGAGACCCAGTACTTC. Its protein is CASSLQRGYQETQYF.

The gene calls are TRBV7-3 and TRBJ1-6; D is possibly TRBD1 (5 bases). Germline assignment: CDR1 SGHTA and CDR2 FQGTGA. CDR3 length: 15 residues. The V and J ends lost 6 bases and 10 bases respectively, with 19 bases between them. CDR3 in DNA: TGTGCCAGCAGTTTTATAGGAGGGGTAGGATCACCCCTCCACTTT. Translated: CASSFIGGVGSPLHF.

CDR3 nucleotides: TGTGCCAGCTCACCACGTTCAAGGAACACCGGGGAGCTGTTTTTT. This encodes CASSPRSRNTGELFF. V and J are TRBV18 and TRBJ2-2; D remains ambiguous. CDR3 length: 15 residues. The germline V and J ends were trimmed by 1 base and 1 base, with 7 bases remaining between them. Germline lookup yields CDR1 KGHSH and CDR2 LQKENI.

For the CDR3, the DNA is TGTGCCAGTTCGGACAGGAATGGCAATCAGCCCCAGCATTTT. Protein: CASSDRNGNQPQHF. The V call is TRBV19, the J call TRBJ1-5; TRBD1 agrees at 7 bases. Germline V gene lookup returns CDR1 LNHDA and CDR2 SQIVND (reference sequence). V lost 8 bases and J lost 2; bases outside the gene matches: 6. The CDR3 sequence is 14 residues long.